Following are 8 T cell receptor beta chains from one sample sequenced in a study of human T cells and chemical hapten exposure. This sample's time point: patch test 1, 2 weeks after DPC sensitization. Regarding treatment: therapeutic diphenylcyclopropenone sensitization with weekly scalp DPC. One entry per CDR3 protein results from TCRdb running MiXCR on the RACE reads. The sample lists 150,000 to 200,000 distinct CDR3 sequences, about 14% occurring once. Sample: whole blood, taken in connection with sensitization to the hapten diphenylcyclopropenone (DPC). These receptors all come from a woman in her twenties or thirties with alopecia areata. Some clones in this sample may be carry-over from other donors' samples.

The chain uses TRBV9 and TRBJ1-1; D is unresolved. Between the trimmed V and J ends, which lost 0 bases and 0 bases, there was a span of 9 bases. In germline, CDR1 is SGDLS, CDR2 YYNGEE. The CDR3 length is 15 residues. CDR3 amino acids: CASSVAAGLNTEAFF. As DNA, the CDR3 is TGTGCCAGCAGCGTAGCGGCAGGATTGAACACTGAAGCTTTCTTT.

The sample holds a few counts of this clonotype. The CDR3 here is CSAMTPTGVPYEQYF. CDR3 DNA sequence: TGCAGTGCTATGACTCCAACAGGGGTTCCCTACGAGCAGTACTTC. V and J are TRBV20-1 and TRBJ2-7; 7 nucleotides align to TRBD1. V was clipped by 4 bases and J by 2 bases; unmatched bases: 11. CDR3 length: 15 amino acids. The germline gives CDR1 DFQATT, CDR2 SNEGSKA (reference sequence).

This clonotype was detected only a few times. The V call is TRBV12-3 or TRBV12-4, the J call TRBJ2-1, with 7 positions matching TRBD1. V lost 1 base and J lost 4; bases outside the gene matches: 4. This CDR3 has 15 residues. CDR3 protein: CASSLDQGVYNEQFF. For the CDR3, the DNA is TGTGCCAGCAGTTTAGATCAGGGGGTTTACAATGAGCAGTTCTTC.

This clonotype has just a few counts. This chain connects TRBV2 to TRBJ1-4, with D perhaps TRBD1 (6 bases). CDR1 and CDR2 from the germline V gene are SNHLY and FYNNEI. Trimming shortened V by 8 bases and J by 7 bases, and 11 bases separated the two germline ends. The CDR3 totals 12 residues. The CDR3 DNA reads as TGTGCCAGCGGGGGCCGGGGTGAAAAACTGTTTTTT. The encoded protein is CASGGRGEKLFF.

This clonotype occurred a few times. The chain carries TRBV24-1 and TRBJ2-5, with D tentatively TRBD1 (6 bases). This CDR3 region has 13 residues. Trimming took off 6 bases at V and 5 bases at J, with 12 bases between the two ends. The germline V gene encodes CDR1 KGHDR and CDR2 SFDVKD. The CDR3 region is CATSPPGDETQYF. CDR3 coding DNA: TGTGCCACCAGTCCCCCAGGGGACGAGACCCAGTACTTC.

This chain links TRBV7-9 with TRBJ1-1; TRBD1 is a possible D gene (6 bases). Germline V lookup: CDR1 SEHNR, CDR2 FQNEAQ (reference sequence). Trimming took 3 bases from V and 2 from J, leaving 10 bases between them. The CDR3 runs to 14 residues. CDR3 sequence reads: CASSFGQKNTEAFF. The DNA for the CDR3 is TGTGCCAGCAGCTTTGGACAGAAAAACACTGAAGCTTTCTTT.

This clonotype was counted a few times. This CDR3 is CASSPRTVQSYEQYF. The CDR3 DNA follows: TGTGCCAGCAGTCCCCGGACAGTACAATCCTACGAGCAGTACTTC. V is TRBV28 and J is TRBJ2-7; D might be TRBD1 (6 bases). Germline V gene lookup returns CDR1 MDHEN and CDR2 SYDVKM. The CDR3 spans 15 residues. The V and J ends lost 5 bases and 1 base respectively, with 15 bases between them.

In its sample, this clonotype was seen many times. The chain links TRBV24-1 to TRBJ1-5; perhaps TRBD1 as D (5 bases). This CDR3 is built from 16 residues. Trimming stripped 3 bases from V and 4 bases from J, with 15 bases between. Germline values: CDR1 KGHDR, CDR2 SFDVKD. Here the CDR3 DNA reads TGTGCCACCAGTGATACCCCAGGGTTGGGTAATCAGCCCCAGCATTTT. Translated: CATSDTPGLGNQPQHF.